Listed here are 18 T cell receptor beta chains from one sample, sequenced in a study of PD-L1 blockade in urothelial cancer. TCRdb keeps only in-frame clones here, not all; method: immunoSEQ multiplex PCR. The data show more than 30,000 clones, approximately 82% seen once. Sequenced material: PBMCs, taken around atezolizumab (anti-PD-L1) treatment. The source of these receptors is a man aged 55-75 years with urothelial cancer.

Only one count was recorded for this clone. The chain has TRBV7-2 and TRBJ1-1; no definite D call. V dropped 3 bases and J dropped 4 bases, with 3 bases sitting between them. The CDR3 runs 11 residues. The germline V gene has CDR1 SGHTA and CDR2 FQGNSA. CDR3: CASSFFTEAFF. In DNA form, the CDR3 reads TGTGCCAGCAGCTTCTTCACTGAAGCTTTCTTT.

The rearrangement uses TRBV30 and TRBJ2-7, with D perhaps TRBD1 (5 bases). The CDR3 covers 12 residues. Looked up from germline, CDR1 is GTSNPN and CDR2 is SVGIG (reference sequence). Trimming removed 2 bases at V and 3 bases at J, with 8 bases between. The CDR3 spells CAWSPGIYEQYF. The CDR3 nucleotides read TGTGCCTGGAGTCCAGGGATCTACGAGCAGTACTTC.

This rearrangement joins TRBV29-1 to TRBJ2-1; no clear D gene. The CDR3 has 15 amino acids. Trimming left V 7 bases short and J 9 bases short, with 25 bases between. The V gene's germline CDR1 is SQVTM and CDR2 ANQGSEA. The CDR3 region has the DNA TGCAGCGGGGTTTTAGTAGATCTATTTCGCGGTGAGCAGTTCTTC. Encoded protein: CSGVLVDLFRGEQFF.

The V call is TRBV5-1, the J call TRBJ2-1; 7 nucleotides line up with TRBD2. The CDR3 loop spans 17 amino acids. The V gene end was trimmed by 2 bases and the J gene end by 8 bases; junction bases not matched to a gene: 16. Germline lookup yields CDR1 SGHRS and CDR2 YFSETQ. CDR3 region: CASSFWGSGRETDEQFF. DNA for the CDR3: TGCGCCAGCAGCTTTTGGGGTAGTGGGCGGGAGACGGATGAGCAGTTCTTC.

This chain links TRBV15 with TRBJ2-7; D might be TRBD2 (6 bases). Trimming took off 0 bases at V and 4 bases at J, with 13 bases between the two ends. The CDR3 has 15 residues. CDR1 is LNHNV, CDR2 YYDKDF, per germline (reference sequence). DNA of the CDR3: TGTGCCACCAGCAGAGAGAAGGCGGGACCGTACGAGCAGTACTTC. This translates into CATSREKAGPYEQYF.

The V gene is TRBV5-1, the J gene TRBJ2-1, with 10 bases aligning to TRBD2. Germline values: CDR1 SGHRS, CDR2 YFSETQ. After removal of 4 bases from V and 4 bases from J, the junction contained 5 bases not matched to a gene. This CDR3 is built from 15 residues. Written as DNA, the CDR3 is TGCGCCAGCAGCCCTAGCGGGGGAACGTACAATGAGCAGTTCTTC. It encodes CASSPSGGTYNEQFF.

V usage is TRBV5-1 and J usage is TRBJ1-2, with a possible D match to TRBD1 (5 bases). The CDR3 runs to 16 residues. Trimming removed 4 bases at V and 3 bases at J, with 19 bases between. CDR1 and CDR2 from the germline V gene are SGHRS and YFSETQ. The CDR3 region has the DNA TGCGCCAGCAGCCCGGGCTGGGCCAGGGATCACTATGGCTACACCTTC. Its translation is CASSPGWARDHYGYTF.

In its sample, this clone was seen once. The chain uses TRBV7-2 and TRBJ1-6; no clear D gene. Deletions cut 5 bases from V and 14 bases from J, with 16 bases between. CDR3 size: 13 residues. Germline lookup yields CDR1 SGHTA and CDR2 FQGNSA. The CDR3 protein is CASSGRRASTLHF. In DNA, the CDR3 is TGTGCCAGCAGCGGGAGGAGGGCCTCGACCCTCCACTTT.

This clone was counted between two and nine times. The gene calls are TRBV29-1 and TRBJ2-2; 9 nucleotides agree with TRBD1. CDR3 length: 16 residues. Germline CDR1 SQVTM, CDR2 ANQGSEA. J was trimmed by 1 base and V by 6 bases; bases with no gene match: 9. In DNA, the CDR3 is TGCAGCGTCACACACCCGGACAGGGGGAACACCGGGGAGCTGTTTTTT. Translating it yields CSVTHPDRGNTGELFF.

This rearrangement joins TRBV30 to TRBJ2-5, with D maybe TRBD2 (5 bases). This CDR3 has 15 amino acids. From germline, CDR1 is GTSNPN and CDR2 SVGIG (reference sequence). V lost 2 bases to trimming and J lost 2 bases, with 15 bases between them. CDR3 nucleotides: TGTGCCTGGAGTCGGGCGGGCCATATTCAAGAGACCCAGTACTTC. Translation gives CAWSRAGHIQETQYF. Looking up the rest from reference TRBV30 and TRBJ2-5 gives the full variable domain: SQTIHQWPATLVQPVGSPLSLECTVEGTSNPNLYWYRQAAGRGLQLLFYSVGIGQISSEVPQNLSASRPQDRQFILSSKKLLLSDSGFYLCAWSRAGHIQETQYFGPGTRLLVL.

This clone was observed once. The chain couples TRBV25-1 to TRBJ2-2; TRBD2 aligns across 8 bases. The CDR3 extends over 14 amino acids. Germline V gives CDR1 MGHDK, CDR2 SYGVNS. CDR3 coding DNA: TGTGCTATGCGGAGCGGGAGTTTAACCGGGGAGCTGTTTTTT. The encoded protein is CAMRSGSLTGELFF.

The table lists this clone with a few counts. The V call is TRBV5-1, the J call TRBJ2-7; D is possibly TRBD1 (5 bases). Trimming removed 0 bases at V and 2 bases at J, with 9 bases between. Germline CDR1 SGHRS, CDR2 YFSETQ. This CDR3 has 14 residues. CDR3: CASSLDRMAYEQYF. CDR3 in DNA: TGCGCCAGCAGCTTGGACAGGATGGCCTACGAGCAGTACTTC. The entire variable domain, with the rest obtained from reference TRBV5-1 and TRBJ2-7, is as follows: KAGVTQTPRYLIKTRGQQVTLSCSPISGHRSVSWYQQTPGQGLQFLFEYFSETQRNKGNFPGRFSGRQFSNSRSEMNVSTLELGDSALYLCASSLDRMAYEQYFGPGTRLTVT.

The V call is TRBV18, the J call TRBJ1-1, with D possibly being TRBD1 (6 bases). The CDR3 length is 14 residues. V lost 7 bases and J 11 bases, leaving 23 bases between the germline ends. Germline values: CDR1 KGHSH, CDR2 LQKENI. Written as DNA, the CDR3 is TGTGCCAGCTGGGGCGGGGGCGACTCTAGACTGGCTTTCTTT. Residues: CASWGGGDSRLAFF. The entire variable domain, with the rest obtained from reference TRBV18 and TRBJ1-1, is as follows: NAGVMQNPRHLVRRRGQEARLRCSPMKGHSHVYWYRQLPEEGLKFMVYLQKENIIDESGMPKERFSAEFPKEGPSILRIQQVVRGDSAAYFCASWGGGDSRLAFFGQGTRLTVV.

The gene calls are TRBV7-2 and TRBJ1-5, with a possible D match to TRBD1 (5 bases). The germline V gene encodes CDR1 SGHTA and CDR2 FQGNSA. CDR3 length equals 13 residues. Deletions cut 3 bases from V and 5 bases from J, with 8 bases between. This CDR3 is CASSLSRDQPQHF. Written as DNA, the CDR3 is TGTGCCAGCAGCTTGTCCAGGGATCAGCCCCAGCATTTT.

The table lists this clone with a count of one. The chain carries TRBV5-1 and TRBJ2-1; 7 bases map to TRBD1. Germline V CDR1 and CDR2: SGHRS, YFSETQ. The length of the CDR3 is 14 residues. With V trimmed by 4 bases and J by 9 bases, 10 bases remained unmatched. The CDR3 DNA sequence: TGCGCCAGCAGCCCCCAGCAGGGGGTGACTGAGCAGTTCTTC. This encodes CASSPQQGVTEQFF.

V and J are TRBV30 and TRBJ1-5; no reliable D call. The V gene lost 4 bases and the J gene lost 2 bases, with 15 bases spanning the gap. This CDR3 contains 15 residues. In germline, CDR1 is GTSNPN, CDR2 SVGIG (reference sequence). The CDR3 sequence: CAWTGKGMGNQPQHF. In DNA form, the CDR3 reads TGTGCCTGGACGGGGAAGGGAATGGGCAATCAGCCCCAGCATTTT.

The chain links TRBV7-9 to TRBJ2-1; TRBD1 aligns across 9 bases. Trimming at V came to 4 bases and at J to 4 bases, leaving 11 bases not matched to a gene. CDR1 is SEHNR, CDR2 FQNEAQ, per germline (reference sequence). The CDR3 consists of 17 residues. In nucleotides, the CDR3 is TGTGCCAGCAGCTCCCGGTGGCGGGACAGGGTATACAATGAGCAGTTCTTC. Amino acids: CASSSRWRDRVYNEQFF.

The chain joins TRBV19 to TRBJ2-3, with a weak D call TRBD1 (5 bases). CDR3 length: 14 amino acids. V was cut by 9 bases and J by 2 bases, with 15 bases left in between. The germline CDR1 and CDR2 sequences are LNHDA and SQIVND (reference sequence). CDR3 region: CASSDRQFTDTQYF. The CDR3, as DNA: TGTGCCAGCTCCGACCGACAGTTCACAGATACGCAGTATTTT. Together with reference TRBV19 and TRBJ2-3, the CDR3 gives the full variable domain: DGGITQSPKYLFRKEGQNVTLSCEQNLNHDAMYWYRQDPGQGLRLIYYSQIVNDFQKGDIAEGYSVSREKKESFPLTVTSAQKNPTAFYLCASSDRQFTDTQYFGPGTRLTVL.